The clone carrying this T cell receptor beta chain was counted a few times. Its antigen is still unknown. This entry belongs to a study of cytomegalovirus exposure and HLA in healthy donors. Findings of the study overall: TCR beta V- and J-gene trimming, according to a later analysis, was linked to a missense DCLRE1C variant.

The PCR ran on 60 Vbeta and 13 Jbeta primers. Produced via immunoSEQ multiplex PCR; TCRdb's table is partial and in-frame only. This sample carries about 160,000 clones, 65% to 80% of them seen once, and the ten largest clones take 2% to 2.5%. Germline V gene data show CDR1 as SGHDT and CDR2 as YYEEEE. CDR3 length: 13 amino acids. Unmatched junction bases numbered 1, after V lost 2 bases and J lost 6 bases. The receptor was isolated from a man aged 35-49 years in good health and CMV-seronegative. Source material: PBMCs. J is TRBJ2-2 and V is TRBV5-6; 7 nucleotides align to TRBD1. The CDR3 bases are TGTGCCAGCAGCTTCCAGGGGGCCGGGGAGCTGTTTTTT. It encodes CASSFQGAGELFF.